This entry lists 29 T cell receptor beta chains sequenced from one sample in a study of CD8 T cells in Susac syndrome. cDNA came from roughly 0.47 to 1 ug RNA primed by random hexamers. TCRdb re-derived calls from the immunoSEQ multiplex PCR reads in MiXCR, one entry per CDR3 protein. This table holds 210,000 or so distinct CDR3 sequences, approximately 90% found once. Specimen: CD8+ T cells from PBMCs. These receptor sequences come from a human donor with multiple sclerosis.

V gene TRBV15 combines with J gene TRBJ2-1, with 9 nucleotides matching TRBD2. CDR1 is LNHNV, CDR2 YYDKDF, per germline (reference sequence). The ends lost 3 bases at V and 4 bases at J; junction bases unmatched: 7. This CDR3 comprises 16 residues. The CDR3: CATSSAGLAGYNEQFF. CDR3 sequence (DNA): TGTGCCACCAGCAGCGCTGGGCTAGCGGGGTACAATGAGCAGTTCTTC.

V usage is TRBV7-9 and J usage is TRBJ1-2; tentatively, D is TRBD1 (5 bases). Trimming pared 1 base from V and 8 bases from J, leaving 17 bases between. The CDR3 is 15 residues long. Germline V gene lookup returns CDR1 SEHNR and CDR2 FQNEAQ (reference sequence). The CDR3 sequence: CASSLEGRAANGYTF. CDR3 sequence (DNA): TGTGCCAGCAGCTTAGAAGGCAGGGCGGCGAACGGCTACACCTTC.

This rearrangement joins TRBV9 to TRBJ2-5, with TRBD2 identical over 11 bases. Germline CDR1 reads SGDLS; CDR2 reads YYNGEE. Trimming removed 4 bases from V and 4 bases from J; junction bases left unmatched: 12. This CDR3 region has 17 residues. The CDR3 nucleotides read TGTGCCAGCAGCCTCCCCTCCTATACTAGCGGGAGAGAGACCCAGTACTTC. Translating it yields CASSLPSYTSGRETQYF.

The chain carries TRBV19 and TRBJ1-1; perhaps TRBD1 as D (5 bases). Trimming pared 4 bases from V and 4 bases from J, leaving 13 bases between. The germline V gene has CDR1 LNHDA and CDR2 SQIVND (reference sequence). This CDR3 has 14 amino acids. In nucleotides, the CDR3 is TGTGCCAGTAGTACGCTGGGGCCTGGCACTGAAGCTTTCTTT. Protein: CASSTLGPGTEAFF.

The V call is TRBV7-2, the J call TRBJ2-6; no definite D call. The V end lost 5 bases, the J end lost 6 bases, and 17 bases lay between the germline ends. This CDR3 spans 16 amino acids. Per germline, CDR1 SGHTA and CDR2 FQGNSA. The CDR3 DNA sequence: TGTGCCAGCAGCCCTGGACCTTATCTGGAGGCCAACGTCCTGACTTTC. Its translation is CASSPGPYLEANVLTF.

The CDR3 reads CSARDKGQYSNQPQHF. In DNA form, the CDR3 reads TGCAGTGCTAGAGATAAAGGACAGTATAGCAATCAGCCCCAGCATTTT. The chain is built from TRBV20-1 and TRBJ1-5; D may be TRBD1 (6 bases). This CDR3 has 16 residues. The V end was cut by 0 bases, the J end by 0 bases, with 12 bases between. Germline-derived CDR1 and CDR2 are DFQATT and SNEGSKA (reference sequence).

The V gene is TRBV30, the J gene TRBJ2-7, with 10 bases matching TRBD1. Trimming at V came to 0 bases and at J to 4 bases, leaving 6 bases not matched to a gene. The germline V gene encodes CDR1 GTSNPN and CDR2 SVGIG (reference sequence). The CDR3 contains 15 residues. The CDR3 here is CAWSVPWTGGYEQYF. CDR3 bases: TGTGCCTGGAGTGTCCCCTGGACAGGGGGATACGAGCAGTACTTC. Based on the CDR3 plus reference TRBV30 and TRBJ2-7, the full variable domain is SQTIHQWPATLVQPVGSPLSLECTVEGTSNPNLYWYRQAAGRGLQLLFYSVGIGQISSEVPQNLSASRPQDRQFILSSKKLLLSDSGFYLCAWSVPWTGGYEQYFGPGTRLTVT.

The gene calls are TRBV30 and TRBJ1-1; 9 bases match TRBD1. Germline assignment: CDR1 GTSNPN and CDR2 SVGIG (reference sequence). This CDR3 is built from 13 residues. With V trimmed by 6 bases and J by 0 bases, 2 bases remained unmatched. The CDR3 loop is CACGQGMNTEAFF. In DNA form, the CDR3 reads TGTGCCTGTGGACAGGGGATGAACACTGAAGCTTTCTTT.

This chain connects TRBV19 to TRBJ1-4, with 9 bases fitting TRBD1. Germline V CDR1 and CDR2: LNHDA, SQIVND (reference sequence). After removal of 9 bases from V and 3 bases from J, the junction contained 8 bases not matched to a gene. The CDR3 consists of 15 residues. CDR3 DNA: TGTGCCAGCATGGACAGGGGATTGGCTAATGAAAAACTGTTTTTT. Its protein product is CASMDRGLANEKLFF.

The chain employs TRBV10-3 and TRBJ2-7; 7 positions agree with TRBD1. Germline V gives CDR1 ENHRY, CDR2 SYGVKD. The trim removed 3 bases at V and 5 bases at J, leaving 4 bases unmatched. The CDR3 length is 13 residues. The CDR3 DNA reads as TGTGCCATCAGTGAACAGGGGTACGACGAGCAGTACTTC. This translates into CAISEQGYDEQYF.

The chain uses TRBV19 and TRBJ1-5; no reliable D call. The CDR3 has 12 residues. Germline CDR1 reads LNHDA; CDR2 reads SQIVND (reference sequence). Trimming cost V 6 bases and J 9 bases, with 12 bases left between them. The CDR3: CASSASWRPQHF. The CDR3 DNA reads as TGTGCCAGTAGCGCTAGCTGGAGGCCCCAGCATTTT.

The CDR3: CASSPPATSGGRTYNEQFF. DNA of the CDR3: TGTGCCAGCAGCCCCCCCGCTACTAGCGGGGGGCGAACCTACAATGAGCAGTTCTTC. The V gene is TRBV7-9, the J gene TRBJ2-1; TRBD2 matches 12 bases. Trimming removed 5 bases from V and 2 bases from J; junction bases left unmatched: 13. The CDR3 runs to 19 residues. CDR1 is SEHNR, CDR2 FQNEAQ, per germline (reference sequence).

The CDR3 DNA follows: TGCAGTGCTAGAGACCAGGGGCTCTACACCTTC. This encodes CSARDQGLYTF. J is TRBJ1-2 and V is TRBV20-1, with a tentative D call TRBD1 (6 bases). CDR3 length: 11 amino acids. Germline assignment: CDR1 DFQATT and CDR2 SNEGSKA (reference sequence). The ends were cut back, 0 bases at V and 10 bases at J, with 9 bases in the middle.

This clonotype was counted only a few times. The rearrangement uses TRBV30 and TRBJ2-5, with D unresolved. V was trimmed by 0 bases and J by 1 base, leaving 9 bases between them. This CDR3 is 14 amino acids long. Looked up from germline, CDR1 is GTSNPN and CDR2 is SVGIG (reference sequence). Written as DNA, the CDR3 is TGTGCCTGGAGTGTATTGGGCTTCCAAGAGACCCAGTACTTC. Protein sequence: CAWSVLGFQETQYF.

This clonotype was recorded only once. V gene TRBV6-5 combines with J gene TRBJ1-5; weak D call: TRBD1 (6 bases). V lost 2 bases to trimming and J lost 5 bases, with 13 bases between them. Germline-derived CDR1 and CDR2 are MNHEY and SVGAGI. This CDR3 comprises 15 residues. DNA of the CDR3: TGTGCCAGCAGTTACAATCTGGACAGCCATCAGCCCCAGCATTTT. It is translated as CASSYNLDSHQPQHF.

The rearrangement joins TRBV20-1 to TRBJ2-7, with TRBD1 as a possible D gene (5 bases). The CDR3 sequence is 14 residues long. Germline V gene data show CDR1 as DFQATT and CDR2 as SNEGSKA (reference sequence). Trimming stripped 6 bases from V and 0 bases from J, with 15 bases between. CDR3 DNA sequence: TGCAGTGCCGCCCCGACAGAAAGCTCCTACGAGCAGTACTTC. Its translation is CSAAPTESSYEQYF.

The V call is TRBV29-1, the J call TRBJ1-2; D uncertain. The V end was cut by 5 bases, the J end by 7 bases, with 8 bases between. Germline loops: CDR1 SQVTM, CDR2 ANQGSEA. This CDR3 is 10 amino acids long. The CDR3 loop is CSVLSRGYTF. CDR3 bases: TGCAGCGTTCTCAGCCGTGGCTACACCTTC.

The rearrangement joins TRBV27 to TRBJ2-1, with D perhaps TRBD1 (5 bases). This CDR3 is built from 14 residues. Trimming pared 4 bases from V and 2 bases from J, leaving 9 bases between. Germline loops: CDR1 MNHEY, CDR2 SMNVEV (reference sequence). The CDR3 nucleotides are TGTGCCAGCAGTTCTTCAGGGACCTACAATGAGCAGTTCTTC. Translating gives CASSSSGTYNEQFF.

This sequence joins TRBV27 and TRBJ2-1; 9 bases align to TRBD1. The V gene's germline CDR1 is MNHEY and CDR2 SMNVEV (reference sequence). CDR3 length: 13 residues. With 8 bases clipped from V and 5 bases from J, the junction kept 4 bases outside the gene matches. The CDR3 is CASGGTGNNEQFF. Written as DNA, the CDR3 is TGTGCCAGCGGGGGGACAGGGAACAATGAGCAGTTCTTC.

J is TRBJ2-4 and V is TRBV2; D not certain. Germline CDR1 SNHLY, CDR2 FYNNEI. The CDR3 totals 15 residues. Trimming cost V 4 bases and J 0 bases, with 10 bases left between them. In nucleotides, the CDR3 is TGTGCCAGCAGTGCTGTCGGATTAGCCAAAAACATTCAGTACTTC. This codes for CASSAVGLAKNIQYF.

The chain joins TRBV19 to TRBJ2-1, with a tentative D call TRBD1 (5 bases). Germline assignment: CDR1 LNHDA and CDR2 SQIVND (reference sequence). V was pared by 7 bases and J by 4 bases, with 14 bases between. The CDR3 has 14 amino acids. The CDR3 is CASNMGPIYNEQFF. For the CDR3, the DNA is TGTGCCAGTAACATGGGGCCCATTTACAATGAGCAGTTCTTC.

The gene calls are TRBV15 and TRBJ2-1; a possible D gene is TRBD2 (6 bases). V was trimmed by 5 bases and J by 3 bases, leaving 23 bases between them. The germline gives CDR1 LNHNV, CDR2 YYDKDF (reference sequence). The CDR3 length is 18 residues. DNA for the CDR3: TGTGCCACCAGCGCCAGGGCCCCTTTGGGCGGGGACTACAATGAGCAGTTCTTC. This gives the protein CATSARAPLGGDYNEQFF.

The gene calls are TRBV12-5 and TRBJ2-5; D remains unclear. This CDR3 comprises 10 residues. CDR1 is LGHNT, CDR2 FRNRAP, per germline. V was shortened by 6 bases and J by 5 bases, with 4 bases between the two germline ends. The CDR3 protein is CASGIETQYF. CDR3 in DNA: TGTGCTAGTGGGATCGAGACCCAGTACTTC.

This chain uses TRBV30 with TRBJ2-7; maybe TRBD1 (5 bases). This CDR3 is 13 amino acids long. Germline V gene lookup returns CDR1 GTSNPN and CDR2 SVGIG (reference sequence). The ends were cut back, 3 bases at V and 3 bases at J, with 12 bases in the middle. CDR3 in DNA: TGTGCCTGGAGCCTTCTAGGGGACTACGAGCAGTACTTC. The encoded protein is CAWSLLGDYEQYF.

V is TRBV4-2 and J is TRBJ1-6; D not resolved. From germline, CDR1 is LGHNA and CDR2 YNFKEQ. CDR3 length: 11 amino acids. Trimming took 0 bases from V and 13 from J, leaving 4 bases between them. The CDR3 nucleotides read TGTGCCAGCAGCCAAGACGGGCCCCTCCACTTT. Translated: CASSQDGPLHF.

CDR3 amino acids: CASSQDDLLNTEAFF. In DNA, the CDR3 is TGCGCCAGCAGCCAAGACGACCTCCTGAACACTGAAGCTTTCTTT. The chain links TRBV4-1 to TRBJ1-1; D remains unclear. Deletions cut 0 bases from V and 0 bases from J, with 8 bases between. The length of the CDR3 is 15 residues. Looked up from germline, CDR1 is MGHRA and CDR2 is YSYEKL.

This rearrangement joins TRBV15 to TRBJ2-5, with a possible D match to TRBD2 (5 bases). In germline, CDR1 is LNHNV, CDR2 YYDKDF (reference sequence). The length of the CDR3 is 14 residues. V lost 8 bases and J lost 2, with 15 bases in between. CDR3 bases: TGTGCCACCGTTCCGGGGTGGGGTCAAGAGACCCAGTACTTC. It yields the protein CATVPGWGQETQYF. Full variable domain (remainder filled in from reference TRBV15 and TRBJ2-5): DAMVIQNPRYQVTQFGKPVTLSCSQTLNHNVMYWYQQKSSQAPKLLFHYYDKDFNNEADTPDNFQSRRPNTSFCFLDIRSPGLGDTAMYLCATVPGWGQETQYFGPGTRLLVL.

This sequence joins TRBV27 and TRBJ1-5, with D possibly TRBD1 on 6 matching bases. The V end lost 8 bases, the J end lost 3 bases, and 20 bases lay between the germline ends. The germline V gene has CDR1 MNHEY and CDR2 SMNVEV (reference sequence). CDR3 length equals 16 residues. CDR3 amino acids: CASGLSGQSLNQPQHF. The CDR3 DNA follows: TGTGCCAGCGGCCTTTCGGGACAATCACTCAATCAGCCCCAGCATTTT.

The V and J genes are TRBV2 and TRBJ1-1, with TRBD1 matching 7 bases. Trimming at V came to 5 bases and at J to 3 bases, leaving 3 bases not matched to a gene. The CDR3 spans 13 residues. Germline-derived CDR1 and CDR2 are SNHLY and FYNNEI. The CDR3 spells CASSPDRDTEAFF. The CDR3 DNA is TGTGCCAGCAGTCCTGACAGGGACACTGAAGCTTTCTTT.